This T cell receptor (beta chain) was observed in a study of T cell responses to AZD1222 COVID-19 vaccine. Study observations and caveats: Spike was spanned by vaccine-associated CD4 TCRs, with dominance at 160-218 and 743-854. Sampled repertoires all dated from after the peak T cell response. Spike-specific TCR depth and breadth grew after two AZD1222 doses. Donor demographics were predominantly white British with a female majority; clonal diversity may be underestimated.

The repertoire was sequenced with immunoSEQ multiplex PCR; TCRdb's copy has only in-frame clones and lacks some. Here the sample spans around 89,000 clones, over 75% being singletons. In the case of this clone: Antigen: not known.

There are 15 residues in the CDR3. Germline CDR1 reads ENHRY; CDR2 reads SYGVKD. V lost 2 bases to trimming and J lost 0 bases, with 8 bases between them. This rearrangement joins TRBV10-3 to TRBJ1-3; tentative D call: TRBD1 (5 bases). Source: peripheral blood, taken on day 0 of AZD1222 vaccination. The receptor's source is an adult in good health. Here the CDR3 DNA reads TGTGCCATCAGTGAGGGGGGAGTCTCTGGAAACACCATATATTTT. Translated, it gives CAISEGGVSGNTIYF.